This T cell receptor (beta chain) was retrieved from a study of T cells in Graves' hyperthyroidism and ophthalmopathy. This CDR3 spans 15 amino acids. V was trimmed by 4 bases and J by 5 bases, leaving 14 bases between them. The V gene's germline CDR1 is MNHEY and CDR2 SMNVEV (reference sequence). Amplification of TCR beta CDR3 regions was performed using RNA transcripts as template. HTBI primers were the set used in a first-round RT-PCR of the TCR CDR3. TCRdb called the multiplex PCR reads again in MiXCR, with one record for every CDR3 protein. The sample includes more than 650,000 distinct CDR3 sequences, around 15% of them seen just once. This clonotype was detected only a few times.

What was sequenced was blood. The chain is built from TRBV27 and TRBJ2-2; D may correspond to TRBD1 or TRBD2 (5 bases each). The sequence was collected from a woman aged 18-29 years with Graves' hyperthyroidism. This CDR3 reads CASSYLRWGTGELFF. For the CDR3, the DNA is TGTGCCAGCAGTTACCTCCGCTGGGGGACCGGGGAGCTGTTTTTT.